These 26 T cell receptor beta chains were sequenced from one sample in a study of blood T cell repertoires in COVID-19. Sequenced by immunoSEQ multiplex PCR; TCRdb stores in-frame clones only, minus some. The data contain about 120,000 clones, roughly four fifths of them singletons. The sample taken for sequencing was peripheral blood. These receptors all stem from a human donor in a cohort sampled during active COVID-19.

This clone was seen more than once but under ten times. The V call is TRBV5-1, the J call TRBJ1-1; TRBD1 is a possible D gene (6 bases). This CDR3 region has 16 residues. CDR1 and CDR2 (germline): SGHRS, YFSETQ. V lost 1 base, J lost 2 bases, and 15 bases lay in between. The CDR3 DNA reads as TGCGCCAGCAGCTTGATGGGACAAAGATCTAACACTGAAGCTTTCTTT. Its protein product is CASSLMGQRSNTEAFF.

The V call is TRBV28, the J call TRBJ2-7, with D tentatively TRBD2 (5 bases). The germline V gene encodes CDR1 MDHEN and CDR2 SYDVKM. The CDR3 is made up of 18 amino acids. Trimming removed 4 bases from V and 0 bases from J, with 22 bases in between. Here the CDR3 reads CASSSNRNQRPFSYEQYF. In DNA form, the CDR3 reads TGTGCCAGCAGTTCTAACCGCAATCAGCGGCCGTTCTCCTACGAGCAGTACTTC. Based on the CDR3 plus reference TRBV28 and TRBJ2-7, the full variable domain is DVKVTQSSRYLVKRTGEKVFLECVQDMDHENMFWYRQDPGLGLRLIYFSYDVKMKEKGDIPEGYSVSREKKERFSLILESASTNQTSMYLCASSSNRNQRPFSYEQYFGPGTRLTVT.

This sequence joins TRBV9 and TRBJ1-2, with TRBD1 identical over 10 bases. The trim removed 3 bases at V and 8 bases at J, leaving 7 bases unmatched. From germline, CDR1 is SGDLS and CDR2 YYNGEE. The CDR3 contains 14 residues. The CDR3 loop is CASSAFDRGQGYTF. The CDR3 DNA reads TGTGCCAGCAGCGCGTTCGACAGGGGGCAAGGCTACACCTTC.

The CDR3 DNA follows: TGTGCCAGCAGTTACTCCGGGGTAAGCTATGGCTACACCTTC. Amino acid sequence: CASSYSGVSYGYTF. This sequence joins TRBV6-2 or TRBV6-3 and TRBJ1-2; D is undetermined. The CDR3 length is 14 residues. Trimming removed 0 bases at V and 4 bases at J, with 9 bases between. The germline CDR1 and CDR2 sequences are MNHEY and SVGEGT.

The chain uses TRBV4-3 and TRBJ1-3; 7 bases agree with TRBD1. The germline V gene encodes CDR1 LGHNA and CDR2 YSLEER. J lost 0 bases, V lost 3 bases, and 5 bases had no gene match. CDR3 length: 16 residues. CDR3 protein: CASSHLGGGSGNTIYF. The CDR3 nucleotides read TGCGCCAGCAGCCACCTAGGGGGCGGCTCTGGAAACACCATATATTTT.

This chain links TRBV4-3 with TRBJ2-3, with 9 bases fitting TRBD1. Germline CDR1 reads LGHNA; CDR2 reads YSLEER. This CDR3 contains 16 residues. The J segment lost 1 base and the V segment lost 0 bases, leaving 2 bases of the junction unmatched. The CDR3 reads CASSQDRQGGTDTQYF. The CDR3 DNA sequence: TGCGCCAGCAGCCAAGACCGACAGGGGGGCACAGATACGCAGTATTTT.

This clone appeared once. The chain links TRBV4-2 to TRBJ2-5; 8 nucleotides align to TRBD1. Germline values: CDR1 LGHNA, CDR2 YNFKEQ. This CDR3 is 17 amino acids long. Trimming removed 0 bases from V and 1 base from J; junction bases left unmatched: 7. CDR3 coding DNA: TGTGCCAGCAGCCAAGATAGTGGACAGGGTTTCCAAGAGACCCAGTACTTC. This encodes CASSQDSGQGFQETQYF.

This chain connects TRBV2 to TRBJ2-3; D is undetermined. Between the trimmed V and J ends, which lost 5 bases and 0 bases, there was a span of 6 bases. The CDR3 sequence is 13 residues long. CDR1 SNHLY and CDR2 FYNNEI come from the germline V gene. Written as DNA, the CDR3 is TGTGCCAGCAGTCGTACTAGCACAGATACGCAGTATTTT. It codes for CASSRTSTDTQYF.

The rearrangement uses TRBV4-3 and TRBJ1-2; tentative D call: TRBD1 (6 bases). This CDR3 is built from 18 residues. Between the trimmed V and J ends, which lost 1 base and 4 bases, there was a span of 22 bases. Looked up from germline, CDR1 is LGHNA and CDR2 is YSLEER. CDR3 sequence reads: CASSQAPVQGSSSYGYTF. The CDR3 DNA follows: TGCGCCAGCAGCCAAGCGCCGGTCCAGGGGAGTTCGTCCTATGGCTACACCTTC.

The rearrangement links TRBV5-5 to TRBJ2-3, with 9 bases lining up with TRBD1. The germline V gene has CDR1 SGHKS and CDR2 YYEKEE (reference sequence). The CDR3 covers 16 residues. V trimming: 0 bases; J trimming: 6 bases; junction bases outside the gene matches: 8. CDR3 loop: CASSLVPGTGKDTQYF. CDR3 sequence (DNA): TGTGCCAGCAGCTTGGTGCCCGGGACAGGGAAGGATACGCAGTATTTT.

This chain joins TRBV7-2 and TRBJ2-2; D gene ambiguous. CDR3 length equals 13 residues. V lost 5 bases and J 8 bases, leaving 12 bases between the germline ends. In germline, CDR1 is SGHTA, CDR2 FQGNSA. The CDR3 sequence is CASSPHPRGELFF. The CDR3 coding sequence is TGTGCCAGCAGCCCGCATCCCCGGGGGGAGCTGTTTTTT.

This clone came up a few times. V usage is TRBV11-3 and J usage is TRBJ2-3, with 9 nucleotides matching TRBD1. The CDR3 loop spans 16 amino acids. Germline assignment: CDR1 SGHNT and CDR2 YENEEA. The trim removed 2 bases at V and 0 bases at J, leaving 3 bases unmatched. This CDR3 is CASSLMGTGSTDTQYF. The CDR3 nucleotides read TGTGCCAGCAGCTTAATGGGGACAGGGAGCACAGATACGCAGTATTTT.

Comment on this clone: Other DNA sequences in this sample translate to the same CDR3. V is TRBV6-1 and J is TRBJ2-4; possible D gene TRBD2, 6 bases. Germline V CDR1 and CDR2: MNHNS, SASEGT. V lost 3 bases, J lost 5 bases, and 14 bases lay in between. The CDR3 contains 15 residues. CDR3 nucleotides: TGTGCCAGCAGTGAGAGTGGGGGGAGTCAAAACATTCAGTACTTC. Protein: CASSESGGSQNIQYF.

The genes are TRBV4-2 and TRBJ2-5; 8 nucleotides agree with TRBD2. J was trimmed by 1 base and V by 0 bases; bases with no gene match: 7. The CDR3 is 17 amino acids. CDR1 and CDR2 (germline): LGHNA, YNFKEQ. CDR3 sequence (DNA): TGTGCCAGCAGCCAAGAGGCCCCTGGACTAGCCCAAGAGACCCAGTACTTC. Protein: CASSQEAPGLAQETQYF.

J is TRBJ1-4 and V is TRBV5-8, with TRBD1 matching over 7 bases. The germline V gene encodes CDR1 SGHTS and CDR2 YDEGEE. This CDR3 is 15 amino acids long. The junction had 8 bases not matched to a gene; V was cut back by 1 base and J by 8 bases. The CDR3 reads CASSLPRQGIEKLFF. The CDR3 DNA sequence: TGTGCCAGCAGCTTGCCCCGACAGGGTATCGAAAAACTGTTTTTT.

V usage is TRBV3-1 (or the pseudogene TRBV3-2) and J usage is TRBJ2-3; 9 nucleotides match TRBD2. In germline, CDR1 is LGHDT, CDR2 YNNKEL (reference sequence). The CDR3 consists of 16 residues. V dropped 1 base and J dropped 2; count of bases not matched to a gene: 4. CDR3 amino acids: CASSQGLAGHTDTQYF. Written as DNA, the CDR3 is TGTGCCAGCAGCCAAGGGCTAGCGGGGCACACAGATACGCAGTATTTT.

The chain has TRBV13 and TRBJ2-1; D perhaps matches TRBD2 (6 bases). Germline CDR1 PRHDT, CDR2 FYEKMQ (reference sequence). This CDR3 is built from 15 residues. V lost 4 bases, J lost 3 bases, and 13 bases lay in between. CDR3 bases: TGTGCCAGCAGCTCGAGACTAGAAGTCTACAATGAGCAGTTCTTC. It translates to CASSSRLEVYNEQFF.

This sequence joins TRBV28 and TRBJ2-1; TRBD1 might be the D (5 bases). Looked up from germline, CDR1 is MDHEN and CDR2 is SYDVKM. V was cut by 5 bases and J by 0 bases, with 14 bases left in between. The CDR3 sequence is 16 residues long. The CDR3 sequence is CASSGAHRSSYNEQFF. DNA of the CDR3: TGTGCCAGCAGTGGGGCGCACAGGAGCTCCTACAATGAGCAGTTCTTC.

In this sample, this clone turned up once. This chain connects TRBV7-2 to TRBJ2-5; D might be TRBD2 (7 bases). Trimming left V 5 bases short and J 4 bases short, with 20 bases between. This CDR3 comprises 16 residues. The germline V gene has CDR1 SGHTA and CDR2 FQGNSA. CDR3 sequence (DNA): TGTGCCAGCAGCCTCGTACCGGGGGGCCAGGGAGAGACCCAGTACTTC. It codes for CASSLVPGGQGETQYF.

On this clone itself: This CDR3 is missing its conserved last phenylalanine or tryptophan, likely due to a read error. It is unclear where the CDR3 begins or ends on the DNA, so no DNA is shown, and the CDR3 is as TCRdb lists it. V and J are TRBV23-1 and TRBJ1-6; TRBD1 is the table's D call, not checked against the DNA. Being an ORF, TRBV23-1 has a function that is uncertain. The CDR3 region is 11 residues in length, termini included. The CDR3 spells CASSQWSDNVG.

This clone was picked up one time. The chain has TRBV3-1 (or the pseudogene TRBV3-2) and TRBJ1-5; tentatively, D is TRBD1 (6 bases). Looked up from germline, CDR1 is LGHDT and CDR2 is YNNKEL (reference sequence). CDR3 length: 16 residues. Trimming stripped 1 base from V and 7 bases from J, with 17 bases between. This CDR3 is CASSQGGGRALQPQHF. DNA of the CDR3: TGTGCCAGCAGCCAAGGTGGGGGCAGGGCTCTACAGCCCCAGCATTTT.

This sequence joins TRBV6-2 or TRBV6-3 and TRBJ2-3, with 11 bases matching TRBD1. Germline CDR1 is MNHEY and CDR2 is SVGEGT. J lost 4 bases, V lost 4 bases, and 10 bases had no gene match. The length of the CDR3 is 17 residues. CDR3 residues: CASSSGTGGSQADTQYF. The CDR3 nucleotides read TGTGCCAGCAGTTCCGGGACAGGGGGTTCCCAGGCAGATACGCAGTATTTT.

The J gene is TRBJ1-5, the V gene TRBV19, with TRBD1 identical over 7 bases. The germline V gene has CDR1 LNHDA and CDR2 SQIVND (reference sequence). With 6 bases clipped from V and 0 bases from J, the junction kept 2 bases outside the gene matches. The CDR3 has 14 residues. The CDR3 nucleotides read TGTGCCAGTAGGACAGGGAATAGCAATCAGCCCCAGCATTTT. It encodes CASRTGNSNQPQHF.

The chain recombines TRBV6-5 with TRBJ2-7; TRBD1 aligns across 9 bases. There are 15 residues in the CDR3. Trimming took 8 bases from V and 0 from J; bases not matched to a gene: 8. Germline V lookup: CDR1 MNHEY, CDR2 SVGAGI. The CDR3 protein is CASRRGTGSSYEQYF. The CDR3 DNA reads as TGTGCCAGCCGAAGGGGGACAGGGAGCTCCTACGAGCAGTACTTC.

In its sample, this clone was seen a few times. The rearrangement joins TRBV5-5 to TRBJ2-7; 8 nucleotides line up with TRBD1. With V trimmed by 5 bases and J by 4 bases, 5 bases remained unmatched. Germline loops: CDR1 SGHKS, CDR2 YYEKEE (reference sequence). This CDR3 comprises 13 residues. The DNA of the CDR3 is TGTGCCAGCAGTTACGACAGGGGATACGAGCAGTACTTC. This gives the protein CASSYDRGYEQYF. Full variable domain (outside the CDR3, taken from reference TRBV5-5 and TRBJ2-7): DAGVTQSPTHLIKTRGQQVTLRCSPISGHKSVSWYQQVLGQGPQFIFQYYEKEERGRGNFPDRFSARQFPNYSSELNVNALLLGDSALYLCASSYDRGYEQYFGPGTRLTVT.

V is TRBV15 and J is TRBJ2-1; D is perhaps TRBD2 (5 bases). Trimming pared 1 base from V and 13 bases from J, leaving 11 bases between. In germline, CDR1 is LNHNV, CDR2 YYDKDF (reference sequence). This CDR3 contains 12 residues. The CDR3 protein is CATSRGSSSQFF. CDR3 DNA: TGTGCCACCAGCAGAGGGTCTAGCTCCCAGTTCTTC. Variable domain in full (rest from reference TRBV15 and TRBJ2-1): DAMVIQNPRYQVTQFGKPVTLSCSQTLNHNVMYWYQQKSSQAPKLLFHYYDKDFNNEADTPDNFQSRRPNTSFCFLDIRSPGLGDTAMYLCATSRGSSSQFFGPGTRLTVL.